The sequence of this T cell receptor (beta chain) was determined in a study of shared clonotypes between healthy human individuals. Whole-study findings and limits: Estimated richness values were generally larger in naive subsets than in memory subsets.

This CDR3 spans 16 amino acids. Per germline, CDR1 LNHDA and CDR2 SQIVND (reference sequence). Trimming removed 4 bases from V and 2 bases from J; junction bases left unmatched: 7. Libraries were prepared by immunoSEQ multiplex PCR; TCRdb keeps only in-frame clonotypes and omits some of them. Of roughly 700,000 clones listed, about 74% were seen once; the top ten hold over 1.5%. Regarding this clone: Its matching antigen is unknown.

The source material was memory CD4+ T cells sorted from blood. Subset meaning: CD45RA-negative fraction. The chain uses TRBV19 and TRBJ2-7; the match to TRBD2 covers 11 bases. This clonotype was sampled from a woman aged 30 to 39 in good health. The CDR3 coding sequence is TGTGCCAGTAGTAGGGCGACTAGCGGGACCCCCTACGAGCAGTACTTC. Translating it yields CASSRATSGTPYEQYF.